What follows are 19 T cell receptor beta chains derived from one specimen sequenced in a study of cytomegalovirus exposure and HLA in healthy donors. The PCR contained 60 Vbeta and 13 Jbeta primers. TCRdb keeps only in-frame clones here, not all; method: immunoSEQ multiplex PCR. The sample has 70,000 to 90,000 clones, around 83% seen once. The sequencing input was PBMCs. The receptors originated from a man between 65 and 85 years old in good health and CMV-seropositive.

DNA of the CDR3: TGTGCCAGCAGTGAAGGCCAGCGCGGCGAGCAGTACTTC. Translation gives CASSEGQRGEQYF. The chain is built from TRBV2 and TRBJ2-7; the D is unclear. Trimming pared 1 base from V and 6 bases from J, leaving 10 bases between. In germline, CDR1 is SNHLY, CDR2 FYNNEI. The CDR3 consists of 13 residues. Full variable domain (missing parts from reference TRBV2 and TRBJ2-7): EPEVTQTPSHQVTQMGQEVILRCVPISNHLYFYWYRQILGQKVEFLVSFYNNEISEKSEIFDDQFSVERPDGSNFTLKIRSTKLEDSAMYFCASSEGQRGEQYFGPGTRLTVT.

The DNA of the CDR3 is TGCGCCAGCAGCCAGGGAGCCGGGACTAGCACAGATACGCAGTATTTT. As protein: CASSQGAGTSTDTQYF. The chain links TRBV4-1 to TRBJ2-3, with TRBD2 as a possible D gene (6 bases). The CDR3 consists of 16 residues. Germline V lookup: CDR1 MGHRA, CDR2 YSYEKL. V lost 3 bases to trimming and J lost 0 bases, with 13 bases between them.

J is TRBJ1-6 and V is TRBV7-6; D possibly corresponds to TRBD1 (6 bases). Germline values: CDR1 SGHVS, CDR2 FNYEAQ. The germline V and J ends were trimmed by 4 bases and 7 bases, with 11 bases remaining between them. The CDR3 runs to 14 residues. The CDR3 loop is CASSSRTENSPLHF. CDR3 bases: TGTGCCAGCAGCTCGCGGACAGAGAATTCACCCCTCCACTTT.

This clone was counted a single time. The chain combines TRBV6-5 with TRBJ1-2; 10 bases agree with TRBD1. V lost 5 bases to trimming and J lost 8 bases; unmatched junction nucleotides: 11. Germline loops: CDR1 MNHEY, CDR2 SVGAGI. This CDR3 has 15 residues. In DNA, the CDR3 is TGTGCCAGCAGTACACCGAGGACAGGGGGTGAGGGCTACACCTTC. Translated, it gives CASSTPRTGGEGYTF.

The V gene is TRBV5-1, the J gene TRBJ2-5; D perhaps matches TRBD2 (7 bases). The CDR3 contains 14 residues. The germline V gene encodes CDR1 SGHRS and CDR2 YFSETQ. V lost 6 bases to trimming and J lost 0 bases, with 12 bases between them. CDR3 protein: CASMSGGDQETQYF. CDR3 sequence (DNA): TGCGCCAGCATGTCGGGGGGCGACCAAGAGACCCAGTACTTC.

The rearrangement links TRBV30 to TRBJ2-3, with D possibly matching TRBD2 (7 bases). CDR1 is GTSNPN and CDR2 is SVGIG in the germline V gene (reference sequence). The CDR3 has 15 amino acids. Trimming took 2 bases from V and 1 from J, leaving 13 bases between them. The CDR3: CAWSRGGGGTDTQYF. CDR3 sequence (DNA): TGTGCCTGGAGTAGGGGGGGAGGAGGCACAGATACGCAGTATTTT.

Turning to this clone: Other DNA variants within this sample encode the same CDR3. The V and J genes are TRBV2 and TRBJ2-3; 9 positions match TRBD1. V lost 5 bases to trimming and J lost 6 bases; unmatched junction nucleotides: 6. This CDR3 has 14 amino acids. The germline V gene has CDR1 SNHLY and CDR2 FYNNEI. CDR3 DNA: TGTGCCAGCAGTCCCGGGACAGGGTCGGATACGCAGTATTTT. Amino acid sequence: CASSPGTGSDTQYF.

The V and J genes are TRBV7-9 and TRBJ2-5; unclear D gene. V shed 2 bases and J shed 5 bases, with 9 bases lying between them. The CDR3 runs 13 residues. The germline V gene encodes CDR1 SEHNR and CDR2 FQNEAQ (reference sequence). The CDR3, as DNA: TGTGCCAGCAGCTTATCTACAGCCGAGACCCAGTACTTC. This codes for CASSLSTAETQYF. Looking up the rest from reference TRBV7-9 and TRBJ2-5 gives the full variable domain: DTGVSQNPRHKITKRGQNVTFRCDPISEHNRLYWYRQTLGQGPEFLTYFQNEAQLEKSRLLSDRFSAERPKGSFSTLEIQRTEQGDSAMYLCASSLSTAETQYFGPGTRLLVL.

The chain is built from TRBV19 and TRBJ2-2, with 10 bases that match TRBD2. The junction had 6 bases not matched to a gene; V was cut back by 10 bases and J by 1 base. Germline-derived CDR1 and CDR2 are LNHDA and SQIVND (reference sequence). This CDR3 region has 15 residues. This CDR3 reads CATNSGGGNTGELFF. In nucleotides, the CDR3 is TGTGCCACTAACAGCGGGGGGGGGAACACCGGGGAGCTGTTTTTT. The full variable domain, rest sourced from reference TRBV19 and TRBJ2-2, is DGGITQSPKYLFRKEGQNVTLSCEQNLNHDAMYWYRQDPGQGLRLIYYSQIVNDFQKGDIAEGYSVSREKKESFPLTVTSAQKNPTAFYLCATNSGGGNTGELFFGEGSRLTVL.

The chain carries TRBV6-6 and TRBJ1-4; D possibly corresponds to TRBD1 (6 bases). The CDR3 totals 15 residues. The V and J ends lost 5 bases and 5 bases respectively, with 15 bases between them. Germline CDR1 is MNHNY and CDR2 is SVGAGI (reference sequence). CDR3 DNA: TGTGCCAGCAGTCCTACGACAGGACAAAATGAAAAACTGTTTTTT. Its translation: CASSPTTGQNEKLFF.

The chain is built from TRBV11-2 and TRBJ1-3; a weak D match, TRBD1 (6 bases). Trimming cost V 5 bases and J 4 bases, with 12 bases left between them. CDR3 length: 14 amino acids. CDR1 SGHAT and CDR2 FQNNGV come from the germline V gene. The CDR3 nucleotides read TGTGCCAGCAGCCCCAGGGGCGACGGAAACACCATATATTTT. The encoded protein is CASSPRGDGNTIYF.

The count of this clone is one. V usage is TRBV28 and J usage is TRBJ1-5, with D perhaps matching TRBD1 (5 bases). The CDR3 is 14 residues long. From germline, CDR1 is MDHEN and CDR2 SYDVKM. With 6 bases removed from V and 0 bases from J, the gap between germline ends came to 9 bases. CDR3 region: CASRGEHSNQPQHF. CDR3 DNA: TGTGCCAGCAGAGGGGAACATAGCAATCAGCCCCAGCATTTT.

In its sample, this clone was seen once. This rearrangement joins TRBV4-3 to TRBJ1-1, with TRBD1 matching 7 bases. Germline CDR1 reads LGHNA; CDR2 reads YSLEER. V was pared by 4 bases and J by 1 base, with 3 bases of the junction left unmatched. The CDR3 contains 14 residues. The CDR3 protein is CASSPTGRNTEAFF. The CDR3 DNA sequence: TGCGCCAGCAGCCCGACAGGGAGGAACACTGAAGCTTTCTTT.

The sample holds one count of this clone. V gene TRBV19 combines with J gene TRBJ1-5; the match to TRBD1 covers 12 bases. The CDR3 is made up of 14 amino acids. The V gene's germline CDR1 is LNHDA and CDR2 SQIVND (reference sequence). Trimming cost V 8 bases and J 5 bases; bases outside gene matches: 4. CDR3 sequence reads: CASEGQGAYQPQHF. The CDR3 DNA is TGTGCCAGTGAGGGACAGGGGGCCTATCAGCCCCAGCATTTT.

The chain is built from TRBV6-1 and TRBJ1-2, with a weak D call TRBD1 (5 bases). This CDR3 comprises 11 residues. Trimming pared 10 bases from V and 8 bases from J, leaving 14 bases between. Germline CDR1 MNHNS, CDR2 SASEGT. This CDR3 is CAKLDNLGYTF. The CDR3 region has the DNA TGTGCCAAATTGGACAATCTCGGCTACACCTTC.

This clone was observed a few times. The chain combines TRBV2 with TRBJ2-7, with 10 nucleotides matching TRBD1. J gave up 6 bases and V 5 bases, and 7 bases lay outside the gene matches. CDR3 length equals 14 residues. Per germline, CDR1 SNHLY and CDR2 FYNNEI. The CDR3 DNA follows: TGTGCCAGCAGTACGACAGGGGGCCGGTCCGAGCAGTACTTC. It encodes CASSTTGGRSEQYF.

The chain is built from TRBV19 and TRBJ1-1; D might be TRBD1 (5 bases). The V end lost 2 bases, the J end lost 5 bases, and 9 bases lay between the germline ends. Germline V lookup: CDR1 LNHDA, CDR2 SQIVND (reference sequence). The CDR3 has 13 residues. In nucleotides, the CDR3 is TGTGCCAGTAGTATACAGGGTGGGACTGAAGCTTTCTTT. It codes for CASSIQGGTEAFF.

Turning to this clone: The CDR3 does not end in the conserved phenylalanine or tryptophan, so this is likely a read error. The J gene is TRBJ1-5, the V gene TRBV9; D unclear. Trimming left V 2 bases short and J 0 bases short, with 9 bases between. The CDR3 contains 15 residues. Germline V gene data show CDR1 as SGDLS and CDR2 as YYNGEE. CDR3 loop: CASSVSGDSNQPQHV. The CDR3, as DNA: TGTGCCAGCAGCGTTAGCGGGGATAGCAATCAGCCCCAGCATGTT.

The CDR3 loop reads CASIRQQGTGELFF. The CDR3 DNA is TGTGCCAGCATCCGCCAACAGGGCACCGGGGAGCTGTTTTTT. The chain recombines TRBV6-5 with TRBJ2-2; a weak D match, TRBD1 (6 bases). The CDR3 sequence is 14 residues long. Trimming removed 7 bases at V and 4 bases at J, with 13 bases between. CDR1 and CDR2 from the germline V gene are MNHEY and SVGAGI.